This TCR beta chain was retrieved from a study of a mutant IDH1 vaccine in newly diagnosed glioma. On the study more broadly: Most patients had received both radiotherapy and temozolomide, the prior options being radiotherapy, temozolomide, or both. The week-35 safety follow-up was V12, and the week-47 study end was V13.

General study findings and limits: Vaccine-induced immune responses were detected in around 92% of patients.

Assay: immunoSEQ multiplex PCR; the TCRdb copy retains only in-frame clones and omits some. The sample holds about 50,000 clones, approximately 88% seen once. Documented time point: week 47, end of study. Every vaccination contained 300 ug of the mutant IDH1 20-mer peptide and was paired with topical imiquimod. Donors had new WHO grade 3 or 4 IDH1-mutant, ATRX-lost astrocytomas. CDR3 length: 15 amino acids. V was shortened by 1 base and J by 3 bases, with 9 bases between the two germline ends. Germline CDR1 and CDR2: MGHRA and YSYEKL. Regarding this clone: Antigen: not known.

The V call is TRBV4-1, the J call TRBJ2-2; D is perhaps TRBD1 (5 bases). This receptor was identified in a woman under 40 with glioma. Some clones in this sample may be carry-over from other donors' samples. This specimen was PBMCs, taken from a glioma patient whose treatment included an IDH1 peptide vaccine. CDR3 amino acids: CASSQGQGDTGELFF. The CDR3 nucleotides read TGCGCCAGCAGCCAAGGGCAGGGCGACACCGGGGAGCTGTTTTTT.